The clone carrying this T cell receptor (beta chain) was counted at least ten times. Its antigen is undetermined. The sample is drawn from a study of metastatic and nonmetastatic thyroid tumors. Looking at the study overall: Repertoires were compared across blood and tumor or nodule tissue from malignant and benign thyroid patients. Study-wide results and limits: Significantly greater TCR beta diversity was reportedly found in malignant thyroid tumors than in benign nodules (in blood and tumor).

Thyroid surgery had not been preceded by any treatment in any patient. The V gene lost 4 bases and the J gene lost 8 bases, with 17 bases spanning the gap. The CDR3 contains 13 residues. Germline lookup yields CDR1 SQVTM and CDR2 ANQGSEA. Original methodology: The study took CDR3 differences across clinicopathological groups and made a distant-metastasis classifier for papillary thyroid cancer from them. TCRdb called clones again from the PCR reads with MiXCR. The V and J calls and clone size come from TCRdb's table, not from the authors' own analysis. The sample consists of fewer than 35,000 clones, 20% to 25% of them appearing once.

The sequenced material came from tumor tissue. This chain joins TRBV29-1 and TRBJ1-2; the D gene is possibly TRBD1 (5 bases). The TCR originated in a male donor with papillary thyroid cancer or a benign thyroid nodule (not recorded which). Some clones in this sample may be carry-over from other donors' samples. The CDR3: CSVAGTETHGYTF. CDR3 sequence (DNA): TGCAGCGTTGCGGGGACGGAAACGCACGGCTACACCTTC.